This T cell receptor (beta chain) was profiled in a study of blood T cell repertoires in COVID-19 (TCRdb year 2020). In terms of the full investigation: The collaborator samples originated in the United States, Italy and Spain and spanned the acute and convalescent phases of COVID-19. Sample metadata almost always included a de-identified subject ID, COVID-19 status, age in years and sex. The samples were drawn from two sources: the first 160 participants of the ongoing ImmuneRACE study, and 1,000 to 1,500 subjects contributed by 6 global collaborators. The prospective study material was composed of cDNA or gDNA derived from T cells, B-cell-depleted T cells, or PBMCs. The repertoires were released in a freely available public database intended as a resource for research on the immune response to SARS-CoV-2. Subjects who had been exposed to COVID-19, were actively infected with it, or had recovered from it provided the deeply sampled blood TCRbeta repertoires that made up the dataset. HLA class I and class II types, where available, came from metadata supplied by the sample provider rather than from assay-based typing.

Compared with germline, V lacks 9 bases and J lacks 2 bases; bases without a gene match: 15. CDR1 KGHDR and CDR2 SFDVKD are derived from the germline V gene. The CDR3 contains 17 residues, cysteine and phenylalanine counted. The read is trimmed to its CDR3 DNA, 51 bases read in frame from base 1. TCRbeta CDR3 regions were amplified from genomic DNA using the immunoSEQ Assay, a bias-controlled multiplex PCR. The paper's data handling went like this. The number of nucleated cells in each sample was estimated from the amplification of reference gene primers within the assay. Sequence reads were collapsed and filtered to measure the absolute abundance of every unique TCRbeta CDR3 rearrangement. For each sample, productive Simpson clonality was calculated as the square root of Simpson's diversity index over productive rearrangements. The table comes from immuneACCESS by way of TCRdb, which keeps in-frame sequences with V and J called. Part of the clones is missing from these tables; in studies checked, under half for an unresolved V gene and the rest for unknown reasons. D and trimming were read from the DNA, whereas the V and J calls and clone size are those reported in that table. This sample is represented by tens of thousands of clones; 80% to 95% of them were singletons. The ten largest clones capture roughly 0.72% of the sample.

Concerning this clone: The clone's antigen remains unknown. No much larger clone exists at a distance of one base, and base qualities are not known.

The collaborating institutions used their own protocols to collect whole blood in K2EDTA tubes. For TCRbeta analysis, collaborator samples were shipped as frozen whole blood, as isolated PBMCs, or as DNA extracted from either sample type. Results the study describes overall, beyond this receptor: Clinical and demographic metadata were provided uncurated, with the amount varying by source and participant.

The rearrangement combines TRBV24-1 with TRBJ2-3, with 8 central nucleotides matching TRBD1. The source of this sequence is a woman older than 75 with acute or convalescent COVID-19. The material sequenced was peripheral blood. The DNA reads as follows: TGTGCCACCCAGACCGCACCCGGACAGGGTCCCACAGATACGCAGTATTTT. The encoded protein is CATQTAPGQGPTDTQYF.